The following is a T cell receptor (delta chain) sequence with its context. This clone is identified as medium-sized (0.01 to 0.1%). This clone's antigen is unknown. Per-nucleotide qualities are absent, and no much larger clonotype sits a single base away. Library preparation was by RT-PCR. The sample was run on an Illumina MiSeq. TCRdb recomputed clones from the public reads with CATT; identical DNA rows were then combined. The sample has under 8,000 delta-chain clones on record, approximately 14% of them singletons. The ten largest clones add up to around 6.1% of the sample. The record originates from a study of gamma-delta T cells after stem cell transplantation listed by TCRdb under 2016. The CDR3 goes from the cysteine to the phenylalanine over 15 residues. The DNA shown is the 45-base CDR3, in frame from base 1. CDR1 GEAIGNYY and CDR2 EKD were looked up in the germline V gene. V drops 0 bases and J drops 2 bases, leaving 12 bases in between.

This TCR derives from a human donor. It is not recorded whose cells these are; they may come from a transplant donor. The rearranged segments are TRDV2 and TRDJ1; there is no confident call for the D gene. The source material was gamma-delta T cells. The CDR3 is CACDTLSTATDKLIF. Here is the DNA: TGTGCCTGTGACACCTTGTCTACTGCGACCGATAAACTCATCTTT.